This TCR beta chain was captured in a study of post-analysis software for immune sequencing data. Study information: Recorded disease courses covered relapsing-remitting, secondary progressive and progressive-relapsing multiple sclerosis. Some patients had no subtype annotation. Study observations and caveats: The study found significantly lower normalized Chao1 diversity in multiple sclerosis patients than in controls. About five TRBV segments were more frequent in patients than controls; TRBV5-6, TRBV5-1 and TRBV20-1 belonged to this group.

This clonotype was counted ten times or more. Its antigen is still unknown. V was shortened by 2 bases and J by 2 bases, with 17 bases between the two germline ends. CDR1 and CDR2 from the germline V gene are DFQATT and SNEGSKA (reference sequence). CDR3 length equals 16 residues. Sequencing libraries made from TCR beta cDNA carried unique molecular identifiers. TCRdb recomputed calls from the PCR reads with MiXCR, one row per CDR3 protein. The sample has about 800,000 distinct CDR3 sequences; 30% are singletons. The sequenced sample was blood. This chain connects TRBV20-1 to TRBJ2-3, with D possibly TRBD2 on 6 matching bases. This TCR derives from a girl under 18 with multiple sclerosis. CDR3 coding DNA: TGCAGTGCTAGATCAAAGACTAGACTCCTCACAGATACGCAGTATTTT. Translated: CSARSKTRLLTDTQYF.